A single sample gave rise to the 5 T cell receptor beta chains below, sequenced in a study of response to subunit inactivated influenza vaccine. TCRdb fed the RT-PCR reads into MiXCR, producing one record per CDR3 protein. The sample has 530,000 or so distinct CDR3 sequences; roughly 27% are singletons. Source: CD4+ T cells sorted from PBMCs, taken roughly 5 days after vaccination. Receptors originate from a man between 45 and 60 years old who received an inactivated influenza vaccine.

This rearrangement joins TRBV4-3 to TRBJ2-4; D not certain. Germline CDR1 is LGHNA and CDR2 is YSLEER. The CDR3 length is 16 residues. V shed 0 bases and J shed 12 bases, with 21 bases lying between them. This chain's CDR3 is CASSQDFLGPVPTQYF. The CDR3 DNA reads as TGCGCCAGCAGCCAAGATTTCCTAGGACCAGTCCCTACTCAGTACTTC.

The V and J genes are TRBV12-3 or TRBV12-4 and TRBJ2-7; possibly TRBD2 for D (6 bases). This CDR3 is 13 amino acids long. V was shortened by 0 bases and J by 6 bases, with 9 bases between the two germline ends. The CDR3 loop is CASSLAREGEQYF. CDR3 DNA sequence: TGTGCCAGCAGTTTAGCGCGGGAAGGCGAGCAGTACTTC.

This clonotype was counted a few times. As DNA, the CDR3 is TGTGCCAGCAGCACAGGGACTAATGAAAAACTGTTTTTT. Its translation: CASSTGTNEKLFF. V usage is TRBV28 and J usage is TRBJ1-4; D perhaps matches TRBD1 (6 bases). CDR1 and CDR2 from the germline V gene are MDHEN and SYDVKM. This CDR3 region has 13 residues. V shed 6 bases and J shed 2 bases, with 7 bases lying between them.

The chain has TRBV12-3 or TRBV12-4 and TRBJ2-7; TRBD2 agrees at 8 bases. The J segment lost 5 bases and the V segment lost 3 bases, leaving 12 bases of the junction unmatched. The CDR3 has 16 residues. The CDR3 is CASSLRIHGTRDEQYF. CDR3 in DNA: TGTGCCAGCAGTTTGAGAATTCACGGGACTAGGGACGAGCAGTACTTC.

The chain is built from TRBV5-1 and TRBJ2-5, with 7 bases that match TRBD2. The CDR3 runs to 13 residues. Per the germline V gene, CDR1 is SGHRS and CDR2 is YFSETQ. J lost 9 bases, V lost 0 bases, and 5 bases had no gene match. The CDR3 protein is CASSLGTSEAQYF. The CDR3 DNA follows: TGCGCCAGCAGCTTGGGTACTAGCGAGGCCCAGTACTTC.